This T cell receptor (beta chain) was sequenced for a study of blood T cell repertoires in COVID-19. Overall study: COVID-19 samples collected from the United States, Italy and Spain covered acute and convalescent phases. T cells, B-cell-depleted T cells, or PBMCs supplied cDNA or gDNA.

The CDR3 is made up of 14 amino acids. Germline V gene sequence: CDR1 SNHLY, CDR2 FYNNEI. The V end lost 4 bases, the J end lost 2 bases, and 11 bases lay between the germline ends. Original data processing: Counts of nucleated cells, estimated from reference gene primer amplification, were obtained. Only in-frame clones appear in the TCRdb table, and some are missing; sequencing was by immunoSEQ multiplex PCR. V and J calls and clone size are given by that table; D and trimming were obtained from the DNA. Of 130,000 or so clones in the sample, roughly 88% were seen once. The sample was peripheral blood. The TCR comes from a man over 45 with acute or convalescent COVID-19. This sequence joins TRBV2 and TRBJ1-1; D is unresolved. The CDR3 is CASSGASTNTEAFF. The CDR3 nucleotides read TGTGCCAGCAGTGGGGCGAGTACCAACACTGAAGCTTTCTTT.